A selection of T cell receptor beta chains follows, all from one sample in a study of molecular identifiers for immune sequencing clone quantification. TCRdb passed the PCR reads through MiXCR, listing each CDR3 protein once. This sample has hundreds of thousands of distinct CDR3 sequences; roughly 24% occur once, and the top ten carry 0.74%. The sequencing sample was made of naive CD8+ T cells from blood, with Jurkat cell RNA spiked in. The source of these receptors is a human donor in good health. Some libraries in this study had Jurkat cell RNA spiked in. Both conserved end residues are part of each CDR3. The D gene is left open where the match is weak. A clone size is listed for some rows: how often the clone was seen (once, few, many), or a class if it is expanded.

clone_size,v_call,d_call,j_call,cdr3_nt,cdr3_aa
few,TRBV24-1,TRBD2,TRBJ2-1,TGTGCCACCAGTGATTTTAATAGCGGGATAGGCAATGAGCAGTTCTTC,CATSDFNSGIGNEQFF
few,TRBV2,.,TRBJ2-5,TGTGCCAGCAGTGAAAGTGCTACGTACCAAGAGACCCAGTACTTC,CASSESATYQETQYF
many,TRBV28,.,TRBJ1-4,TGTGCCAGCAGTCTGATCGCAACTAATGAAAAACTGTTTTTT,CASSLIATNEKLFF
.,TRBV10-3,.,TRBJ2-5,TGTGCCATCAGTGGGGGGCTAGCCCAAGAGACCCAGTACTTC,CAISGGLAQETQYF
many,TRBV13,.,TRBJ2-4,TGTGCCAGCAGCTCCGAGTTTGGTGGAGCCAAAAACATTCAGTACTTC,CASSSEFGGAKNIQYF
few,TRBV2,.,TRBJ2-5,TGTGCCAGCAGGACCGGACTCGAAGAGACCCAGTACTTC,CASRTGLEETQYF
.,TRBV7-3,.,TRBJ1-5,TGTGCCAGCAGCTTGGGGCTCAGGGAACTTTATCAGCCCCAGCATTTT,CASSLGLRELYQPQHF
.,TRBV27,TRBD2,TRBJ2-7,TGTGCCAGCAGTGCCGCGGCGGGAGCTTACGAGCAGTACTTC,CASSAAAGAYEQYF
many,TRBV27,.,TRBJ2-7,TGTGCCAGCAGTTTATCAGGAGCCTCCTACGAGCAGTACTTC,CASSLSGASYEQYF
.,TRBV4-3,TRBD1,TRBJ1-1,TGCGCCAGCAGCCAACCCGGGACAGGAACTGAAGCTTTCTTT,CASSQPGTGTEAFF
.,TRBV29-1,.,TRBJ1-1,TGCAGCGTCAGCACAGGGATCGTCCCTGAAGCTTTCTTT,CSVSTGIVPEAFF
.,TRBV12-3/TRBV12-4,TRBD1,TRBJ1-5,TGTGCCAGCAGTTCCCGGGACAGGGGGGAAGGTCAGCCCCAGCATTTT,CASSSRDRGEGQPQHF
many,TRBV7-9,.,TRBJ2-1,TGTGCCAGCAGCCCATACACCGAACCCAATGAGCAGTTCTTC,CASSPYTEPNEQFF
many,TRBV7-2,.,TRBJ2-3,TGTGCCAGCAGCCAGTCTGGGGGCACAGATACGCAGTATTTT,CASSQSGGTDTQYF
few,TRBV27,.,TRBJ2-2,TGTGCCAGCAGTTTATCCGCGGACACCGGGGAGCTGTTTTTT,CASSLSADTGELFF
.,TRBV5-1,.,TRBJ2-5,TGCGCCAGCAGCTTGGAATTAGTTACCCAGTACTTC,CASSLELVTQYF